A single T cell receptor (beta chain) is shown here with its context. Peripheral blood came from all dose cohorts at three timepoints. Libraries were prepared by immunoSEQ multiplex PCR; TCRdb keeps only in-frame clonotypes and omits some of them. Found here are approximately 60,000 clones, around four fifths of them singletons; the top ten hold over 2.5%. The sample comes from a study of OX40 agonist ivuxolimab in advanced cancers. Germline V gene lookup returns CDR1 SGHDT and CDR2 YYEEEE. The CDR3 spans 15 residues. Trimming took 4 bases from V and 5 from J, leaving 18 bases between them. The sequences come from CD4+ or CD8+ T cells sorted from blood, collected in a trial of the OX40 agonist ivuxolimab. The sequence was collected from an adult with an advanced solid tumor such as melanoma, head and neck, liver or kidney cancer. The chain links TRBV5-6 to TRBJ2-5, with a possible D match to TRBD2 (6 bases). The CDR3 here is CASSGRTVGAETQYF. CDR3 DNA: TGTGCCAGCAGCGGGAGGACCGTCGGAGCGGAGACCCAGTACTTC. Using reference TRBV5-6 and TRBJ2-5 for the parts outside the CDR3, the full variable domain is DAGVTQSPTHLIKTRGQQVTLRCSPKSGHDTVSWYQQALGQGPQFIFQYYEEEERQRGNFPDRFSGHQFPNYSSELNVNALLLGDSALYLCASSGRTVGAETQYFGPGTRLLVL.